This is a list of T cell receptor beta chains from one sample in a study of CD8 T cells in ankylosing spondylitis. Using its own MiXCR run on the 5' RACE reads, TCRdb lists one record per CDR3 protein. The data show 100,000 to 150,000 distinct CDR3 sequences, with approximately 13% seen just once and 2.5% to 3% held by the top ten. The sequenced material came from blood, either unsorted or a sorted T cell fraction (not recorded which). The receptors here all came from a female donor with ankylosing spondylitis or in good health (not recorded which). CDR3s include the opening cysteine and the closing phenylalanine or tryptophan. A D gene is named only where the DNA matches it firmly. Some rows have no size entry. The others give once, few or many, or a class for an expanded clone.

TRBV28	13	.	few	TRBJ2-2	TGTGCCACCCGGGGGCCCCTCCCCGGGGAGCTGTTTTTT	CATRGPLPGELFF
TRBV5-1	14	.	many	TRBJ2-6	TGCGCCAGCAGCTTCAATGCTGGGGCCAACGTCCTGACTTTC	CASSFNAGANVLTF
TRBV6-5	15	.	many	TRBJ1-1	TGTGCCAGCAGTTACTCGGGTTACGGGAACACTGAAGCTTTCTTT	CASSYSGYGNTEAFF
TRBV4-2	14	.	.	TRBJ2-3	TGTGCCAGCAGCCAAGCGGCGGTCACAGATACGCAGTATTTT	CASSQAAVTDTQYF
TRBV5-1	14	.	.	TRBJ1-1	TGCGCCAGCAGCTTGGGTCCCGAGGGGACTGAAGCTTTCTTT	CASSLGPEGTEAFF
TRBV7-8	15	.	.	TRBJ2-1	TGTGCCAGCAGCTTAGGTGATTTCTCCTACAATGAGCAGTTCTTC	CASSLGDFSYNEQFF
TRBV20-1	14	.	many	TRBJ1-5	TGCAGTGCTCCAGGGGAGGCGGCGAATCAGCCCCAGCATTTT	CSAPGEAANQPQHF
TRBV20-1	10	.	.	TRBJ2-1	TGCAGTGCCGGACCGATTGAGCAGTTCTTC	CSAGPIEQFF
TRBV6-4	16	.	many	TRBJ2-3	TGTGCCAGCAGTGACTCGGACGGGAGAGGGGCAGATACGCAGTATTTT	CASSDSDGRGADTQYF
TRBV10-2	16	TRBD2	.	TRBJ2-3	TGCGCCAGCAGGCCGATTCGTACTAGCGGGAGGGATACGCAGTATTTT	CASRPIRTSGRDTQYF
TRBV12-3/TRBV12-4	13	.	few	TRBJ2-2	TGTGCCAGCACTGACAGGAACACCGGGGAGCTGTTTTTT	CASTDRNTGELFF
TRBV9	15	.	few	TRBJ2-1	TGTGCCAGCAGCCCCTCTACAACACCTAACCCAGAGCAGTTCTTC	CASSPSTTPNPEQFF
TRBV3-1	17	.	many	TRBJ2-1	TGTGCCAGCAGCCAAGCCTACAGGAGGAGCTCCTACAATGAGCAGTTCTTC	CASSQAYRRSSYNEQFF